This note documents a single TCR beta chain sequence. This sample was taken from a study of blood T cell repertoires in COVID-19. Study details: Samples came from the United States, Italy and Spain, spanning acute and convalescent COVID-19. Sources were T cells, B-cell-depleted T cells, or PBMCs; the material itself was cDNA or gDNA.

Germline CDR1 PRHDT, CDR2 FYEKMQ (reference sequence). The CDR3 consists of 15 residues. The ends lost 6 bases at V and 7 bases at J; junction bases unmatched: 8. Per the original methods: Estimates of nucleated cell counts were drawn from the amplification of reference gene primers. TCRdb's copy holds only in-frame clones and misses some; the assay was immunoSEQ multiplex PCR. V and J calls and clone size are those listed in that table; D and trimming were worked out from the DNA. The sample consists of roughly 41,000 clones, approximately 82% of them appearing once. The rearrangement uses TRBV13 and TRBJ1-4, with 10 bases aligning to TRBD1. The sequenced material came from peripheral blood. The source of this sequence is a woman older than 75 with acute or convalescent COVID-19. CDR3 residues: CASRGRDRGSEKLFF. The DNA of the CDR3 is TGTGCCAGCAGGGGCCGGGACAGGGGCAGTGAAAAACTGTTTTTT.